The entry below gives a single TCR beta chain sequence along with its context. The data belong to a study of T cells in narcolepsy. Assay: immunoSEQ multiplex PCR; the TCRdb copy retains only in-frame clones and omits some. The table shows tens of thousands of clones, with roughly four fifths occurring only once. The sequenced sample was memory (CD45RA-) CD4+ T cells from blood. The source of this sequence is a human donor in good health.

The CDR3 DNA sequence: TGTGCCAGCAGCTTAGAGACAGGGGGGAATCAGCCCCAGCATTTT. It specifies CASSLETGGNQPQHF. The chain combines TRBV7-6 with TRBJ1-5; 9 nucleotides align to TRBD1. Germline trimming cut 1 base from V and 4 bases from J; bases unmatched to any gene: 2. The germline gives CDR1 SGHVS, CDR2 FNYEAQ. CDR3 length equals 15 residues.